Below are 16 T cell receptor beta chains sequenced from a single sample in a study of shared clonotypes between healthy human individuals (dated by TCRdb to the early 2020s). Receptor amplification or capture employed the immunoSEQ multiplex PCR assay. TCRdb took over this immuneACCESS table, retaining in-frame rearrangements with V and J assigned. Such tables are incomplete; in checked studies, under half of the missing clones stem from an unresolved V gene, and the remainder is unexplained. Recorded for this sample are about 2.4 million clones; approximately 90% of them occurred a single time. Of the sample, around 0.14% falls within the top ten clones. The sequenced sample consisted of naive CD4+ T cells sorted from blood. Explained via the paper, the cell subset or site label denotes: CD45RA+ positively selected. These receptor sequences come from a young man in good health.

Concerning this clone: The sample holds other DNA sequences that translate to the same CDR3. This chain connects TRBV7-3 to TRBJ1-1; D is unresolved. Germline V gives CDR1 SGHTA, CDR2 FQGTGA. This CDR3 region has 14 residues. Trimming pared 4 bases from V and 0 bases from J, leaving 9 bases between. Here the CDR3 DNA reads TGTGCCAGCAGCTCGGGCCTCTTGAACACTGAAGCTTTCTTT. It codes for CASSSGLLNTEAFF.

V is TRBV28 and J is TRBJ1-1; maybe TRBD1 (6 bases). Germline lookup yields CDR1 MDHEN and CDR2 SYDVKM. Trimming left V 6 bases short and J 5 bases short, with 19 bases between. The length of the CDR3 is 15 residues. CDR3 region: CASRGQGAGETEAFF. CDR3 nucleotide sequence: TGTGCCAGCAGGGGACAAGGGGCCGGGGAAACTGAAGCTTTCTTT.

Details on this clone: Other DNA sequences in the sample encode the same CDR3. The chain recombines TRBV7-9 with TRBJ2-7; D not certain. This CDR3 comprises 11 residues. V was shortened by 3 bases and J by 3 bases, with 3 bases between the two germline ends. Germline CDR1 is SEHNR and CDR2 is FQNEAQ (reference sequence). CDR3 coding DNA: TGTGCCAGCAGCTTCCACTACGAGCAGTACTTC. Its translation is CASSFHYEQYF. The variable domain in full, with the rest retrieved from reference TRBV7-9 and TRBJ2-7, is DTGVSQNPRHKITKRGQNVTFRCDPISEHNRLYWYRQTLGQGPEFLTYFQNEAQLEKSRLLSDRFSAERPKGSFSTLEIQRTEQGDSAMYLCASSFHYEQYFGPGTRLTVT.

This CDR3 reads CASSVGGHPEILYGNTIYF. In nucleotides, the CDR3 is TGTGCCAGCAGCGTAGGGGGACATCCGGAGATCCTTTATGGAAACACCATATATTTT. The chain combines TRBV9 with TRBJ1-3; D may be TRBD1 (6 bases). This CDR3 comprises 19 residues. The V and J ends lost 0 bases and 3 bases respectively, with 22 bases between them. Germline V gene data show CDR1 as SGDLS and CDR2 as YYNGEE.

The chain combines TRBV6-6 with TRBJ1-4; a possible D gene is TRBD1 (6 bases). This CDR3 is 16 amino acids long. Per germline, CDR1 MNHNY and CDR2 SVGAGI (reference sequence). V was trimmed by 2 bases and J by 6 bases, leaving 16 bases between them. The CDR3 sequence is CASSYKYGTTDEKLFF. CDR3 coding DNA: TGTGCCAGCAGTTACAAGTACGGGACAACGGATGAAAAACTGTTTTTT.

The CDR3 protein is CASSLSFNSPLHF. DNA of the CDR3: TGTGCCAGCAGTTTATCGTTTAATTCACCCCTCCACTTT. V usage is TRBV27 and J usage is TRBJ1-6; no clear D gene. Germline-derived CDR1 and CDR2 are MNHEY and SMNVEV (reference sequence). CDR3 size: 13 residues. V lost 0 bases, J lost 6 bases, and 3 bases lay in between.

CDR3 nucleotide sequence: TGTGCCAGCAGTTCTAGCGGGGAAAACACAGATACGCAGTATTTT. Its translation: CASSSSGENTDTQYF. The rearrangement uses TRBV7-3 and TRBJ2-3; TRBD2 matches 9 bases. V shed 6 bases, J shed 2 bases, and the junction held 6 bases outside the gene matches. Looked up from germline, CDR1 is SGHTA and CDR2 is FQGTGA. This CDR3 spans 15 amino acids.

The chain's CDR3 is CASNWGANYEQYF. CDR3 DNA sequence: TGTGCCAGCAATTGGGGGGCGAACTACGAGCAGTACTTC. The rearrangement joins TRBV6-1 to TRBJ2-7; the D gene could be TRBD1 or TRBD2 (6 bases each). The CDR3 length is 13 residues. In germline, CDR1 is MNHNS, CDR2 SASEGT. Trimming shortened V by 7 bases and J by 3 bases, and 13 bases separated the two germline ends.

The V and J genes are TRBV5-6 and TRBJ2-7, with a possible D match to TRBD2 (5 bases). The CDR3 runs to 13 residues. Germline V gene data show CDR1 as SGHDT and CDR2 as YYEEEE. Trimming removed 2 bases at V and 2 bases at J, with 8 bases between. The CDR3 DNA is TGTGCCAGCAGCTTCCGGGGTACCTACGAGCAGTACTTC. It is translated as CASSFRGTYEQYF. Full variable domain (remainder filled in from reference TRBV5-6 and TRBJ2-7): DAGVTQSPTHLIKTRGQQVTLRCSPKSGHDTVSWYQQALGQGPQFIFQYYEEEERQRGNFPDRFSGHQFPNYSSELNVNALLLGDSALYLCASSFRGTYEQYFGPGTRLTVT.

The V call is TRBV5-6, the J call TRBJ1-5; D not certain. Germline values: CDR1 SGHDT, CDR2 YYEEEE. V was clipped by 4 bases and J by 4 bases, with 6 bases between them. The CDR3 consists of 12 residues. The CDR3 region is CASSPLNQPQHF. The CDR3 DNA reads TGTGCCAGCAGCCCATTAAATCAGCCCCAGCATTTT.

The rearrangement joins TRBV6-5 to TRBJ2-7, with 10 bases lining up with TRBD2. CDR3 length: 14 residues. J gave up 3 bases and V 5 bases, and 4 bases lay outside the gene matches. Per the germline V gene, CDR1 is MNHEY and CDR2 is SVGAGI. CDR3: CASSLIAGGYEQYF. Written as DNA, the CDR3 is TGTGCCAGCAGTCTCATAGCGGGGGGCTACGAGCAGTACTTC.

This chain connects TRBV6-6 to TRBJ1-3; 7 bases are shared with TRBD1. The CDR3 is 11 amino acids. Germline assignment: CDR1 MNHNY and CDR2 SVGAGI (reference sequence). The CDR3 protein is CAGGLRNTIYF. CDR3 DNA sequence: TGTGCAGGGGGCTTGAGAAACACCATATATTTT.

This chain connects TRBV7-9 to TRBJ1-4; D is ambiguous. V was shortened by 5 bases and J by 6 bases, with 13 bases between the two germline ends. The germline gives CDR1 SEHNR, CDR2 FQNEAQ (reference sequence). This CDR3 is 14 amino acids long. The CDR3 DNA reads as TGTGCCAGCAGCCCGACTACACCGGATGAAAAACTGTTTTTT. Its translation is CASSPTTPDEKLFF.

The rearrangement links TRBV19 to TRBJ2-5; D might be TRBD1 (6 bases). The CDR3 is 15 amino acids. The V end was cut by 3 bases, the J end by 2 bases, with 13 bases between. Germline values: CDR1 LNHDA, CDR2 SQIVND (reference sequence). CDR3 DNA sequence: TGTGCCAGTAGTATCCCGACTCAGGGGCAAGAGACCCAGTACTTC. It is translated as CASSIPTQGQETQYF.

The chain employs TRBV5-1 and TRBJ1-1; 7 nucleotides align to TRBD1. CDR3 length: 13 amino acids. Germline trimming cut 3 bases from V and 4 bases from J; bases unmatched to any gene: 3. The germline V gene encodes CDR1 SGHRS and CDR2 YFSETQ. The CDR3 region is CASSSGGFTEAFF. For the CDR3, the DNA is TGCGCCAGCAGCTCAGGGGGTTTCACTGAAGCTTTCTTT.

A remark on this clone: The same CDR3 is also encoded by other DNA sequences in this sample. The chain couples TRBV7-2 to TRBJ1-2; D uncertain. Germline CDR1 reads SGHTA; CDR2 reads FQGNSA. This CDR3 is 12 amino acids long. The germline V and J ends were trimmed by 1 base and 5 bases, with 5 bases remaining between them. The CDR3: CASSLDGYGYTF. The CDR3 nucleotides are TGTGCCAGCAGCTTAGATGGGTATGGCTACACCTTC. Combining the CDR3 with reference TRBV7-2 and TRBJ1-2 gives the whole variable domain GAGVSQSPSNKVTEKGKDVELRCDPISGHTALYWYRQSLGQGLEFLIYFQGNSAPDKSGLPSDRFSAERTGGSVSTLTIQRTQQEDSAVYLCASSLDGYGYTFGSGTRLTVV.